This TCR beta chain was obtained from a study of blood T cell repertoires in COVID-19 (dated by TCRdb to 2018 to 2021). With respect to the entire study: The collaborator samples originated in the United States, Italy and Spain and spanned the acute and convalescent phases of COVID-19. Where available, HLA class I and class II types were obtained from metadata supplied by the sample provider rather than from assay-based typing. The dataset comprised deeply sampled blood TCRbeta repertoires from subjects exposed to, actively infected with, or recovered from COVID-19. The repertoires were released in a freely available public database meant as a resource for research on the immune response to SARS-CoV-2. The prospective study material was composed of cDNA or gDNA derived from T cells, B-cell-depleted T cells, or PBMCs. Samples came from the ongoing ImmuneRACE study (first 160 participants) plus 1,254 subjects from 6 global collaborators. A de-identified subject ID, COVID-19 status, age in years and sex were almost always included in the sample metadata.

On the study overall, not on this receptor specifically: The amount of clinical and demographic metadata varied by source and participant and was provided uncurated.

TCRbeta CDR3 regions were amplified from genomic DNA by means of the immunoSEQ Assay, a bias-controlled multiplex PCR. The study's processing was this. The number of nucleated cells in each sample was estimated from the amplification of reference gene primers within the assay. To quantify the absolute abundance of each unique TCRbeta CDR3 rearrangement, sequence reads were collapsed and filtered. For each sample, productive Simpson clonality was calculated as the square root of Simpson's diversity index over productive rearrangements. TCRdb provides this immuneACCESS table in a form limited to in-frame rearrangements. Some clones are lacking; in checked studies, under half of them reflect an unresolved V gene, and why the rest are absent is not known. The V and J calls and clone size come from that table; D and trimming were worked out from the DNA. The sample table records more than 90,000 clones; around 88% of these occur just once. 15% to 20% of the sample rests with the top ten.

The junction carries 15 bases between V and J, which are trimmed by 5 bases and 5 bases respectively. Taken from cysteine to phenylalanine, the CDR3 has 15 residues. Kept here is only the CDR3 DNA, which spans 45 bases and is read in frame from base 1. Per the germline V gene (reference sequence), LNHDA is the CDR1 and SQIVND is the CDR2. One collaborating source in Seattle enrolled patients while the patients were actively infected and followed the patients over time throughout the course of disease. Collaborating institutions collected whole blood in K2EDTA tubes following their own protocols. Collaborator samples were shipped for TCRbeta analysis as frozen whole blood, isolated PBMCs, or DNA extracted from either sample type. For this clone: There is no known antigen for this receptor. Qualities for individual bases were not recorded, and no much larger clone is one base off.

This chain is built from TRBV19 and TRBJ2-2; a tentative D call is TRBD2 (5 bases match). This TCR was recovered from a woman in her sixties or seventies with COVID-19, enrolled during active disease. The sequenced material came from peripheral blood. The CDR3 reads CASSPGVAETGELFF. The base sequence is TGTGCCAGTAGTCCCGGGGTCGCGGAGACCGGGGAGCTGTTTTTT.